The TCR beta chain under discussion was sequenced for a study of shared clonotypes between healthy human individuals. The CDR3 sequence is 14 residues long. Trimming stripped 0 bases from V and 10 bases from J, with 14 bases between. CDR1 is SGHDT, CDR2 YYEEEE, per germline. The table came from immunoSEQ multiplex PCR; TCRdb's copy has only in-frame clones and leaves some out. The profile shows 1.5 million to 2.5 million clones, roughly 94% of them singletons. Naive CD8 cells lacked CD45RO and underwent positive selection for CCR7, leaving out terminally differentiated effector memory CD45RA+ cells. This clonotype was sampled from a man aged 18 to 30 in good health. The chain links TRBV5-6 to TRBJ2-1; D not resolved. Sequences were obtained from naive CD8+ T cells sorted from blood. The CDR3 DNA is TGTGCCAGCAGCTTGGGTGGACCTTCGAGGGAGCAGTTCTTC. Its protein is CASSLGGPSREQFF.